One and the same sample provided the 28 T cell receptor beta chains below, sequenced in a study of cytomegalovirus exposure and HLA in healthy donors (dated by TCRdb to about 2017). To prepare the library, the immunoSEQ multiplex PCR assay was applied. A mixture of 60 forward primers for TCR Vbeta segments and 13 reverse primers for TCR Jbeta segments was used in the multiplex PCR. Entries here come from immuneACCESS through TCRdb and include only in-frame sequences with V and J called. Some clones fail to appear in such tables; in the studies checked, an unresolved V gene covers under half of the shortfall, and the cause of the remainder is unknown. This sample holds about 140,000 clones; 80% were observed only once. Less than 1.5% of the sample is taken by the ten largest. What was sequenced was PBMCs. The source is a male donor in good health and CMV-seropositive.

CDR3 loop: CASSLDLRADTQYF. CDR3 coding DNA: TGTGCCAGCAGCCTTGACTTGAGGGCAGATACGCAGTATTTT. The chain employs TRBV4-2 and TRBJ2-3, with D tentatively TRBD2 (5 bases). CDR1 is LGHNA and CDR2 is YNFKEQ in the germline V gene. V was cut by 4 bases and J by 4 bases, with 12 bases left in between. The CDR3 length is 14 residues.

The chain carries TRBV4-3 and TRBJ1-4; D is unresolved. Trimming stripped 2 bases from V and 4 bases from J, with 14 bases between. Germline V gene lookup returns CDR1 LGHNA and CDR2 YSLEER. The CDR3 contains 16 residues. Here the CDR3 DNA reads TGCGCCAGCAGCCAAAGGCAGGCCAGCTTTAATGAAAAACTGTTTTTT. It yields the protein CASSQRQASFNEKLFF.

This clone was detected only a few times. The chain couples TRBV7-9 to TRBJ2-1; 7 bases align to TRBD2. Germline V gene lookup returns CDR1 SEHNR and CDR2 FQNEAQ (reference sequence). The CDR3 runs to 16 residues. V was clipped by 7 bases and J by 8 bases; unmatched bases: 17. CDR3 residues: CASTPTSPIDGYEQFF. The CDR3 DNA sequence: TGTGCCAGCACCCCGACTAGCCCAATAGATGGCTATGAGCAGTTCTTC. Full variable domain (rest looked up from reference TRBV7-9 and TRBJ2-1): DTGVSQNPRHKITKRGQNVTFRCDPISEHNRLYWYRQTLGQGPEFLTYFQNEAQLEKSRLLSDRFSAERPKGSFSTLEIQRTEQGDSAMYLCASTPTSPIDGYEQFFGPGTRLTVL.

There are a few counts of this clone. Mismatch with germline at one junction end may stem from a read error. Here the CDR3 DNA reads TGTGCCAGCAGTCCCAAACAGGGCCTTTCCTTC. This sequence encodes CASSPKQGLSF. The gene calls are TRBV6-6 and TRBJ1-2; D perhaps matches TRBD1 (6 bases). This CDR3 has 11 residues. The germline CDR1 and CDR2 sequences are MNHNY and SVGAGI (reference sequence).

Here the CDR3 DNA reads TGTGCCAGCAGCTCGTCAGGACTAGCGGGCAACACCGGGGAGCTGTTTTTT. Translated: CASSSSGLAGNTGELFF. This chain uses TRBV7-2 with TRBJ2-2; TRBD2 aligns across 11 bases. Germline lookup yields CDR1 SGHTA and CDR2 FQGNSA. The length of the CDR3 is 17 residues. V lost 4 bases to trimming and J lost 2 bases; unmatched junction nucleotides: 6.

With regard to this clone: Compared with germline, one end of the junction differs, possibly owing to a read error. The CDR3 coding sequence is TGTGCTAGCAGCTTAGCCCCCGCAGGGGCTGGAAACACCATATATTTT. This sequence encodes CASSLAPAGAGNTIYF. The rearrangement links TRBV7-7 to TRBJ1-3, with D perhaps matching TRBD1 (6 bases). CDR1 SSHAT and CDR2 FNYEAQ come from the germline V gene (reference sequence). This CDR3 contains 16 residues.

The chain employs TRBV29-1 and TRBJ2-7; TRBD2 aligns across 11 bases. The V gene's germline CDR1 is SQVTM and CDR2 ANQGSEA. The CDR3 length is 13 residues. The ends lost 7 bases at V and 5 bases at J; junction bases unmatched: 7. CDR3 sequence: CSAGGLAAHEQYF. The CDR3 DNA is TGCAGCGCCGGGGGACTAGCGGCACACGAGCAGTACTTC.

CDR3 in amino acids: CASSYSSPGYGYTF. In nucleotides, the CDR3 is TGTGCCAGCAGTTACTCTTCCCCAGGTTATGGCTACACCTTC. V and J are TRBV6-5 and TRBJ1-2; D call uncertain. V was trimmed by 0 bases and J by 5 bases, leaving 10 bases between them. Germline V gene data show CDR1 as MNHEY and CDR2 as SVGAGI. The CDR3 length is 14 residues.

This chain uses TRBV29-1 with TRBJ2-7; 13 bases are shared with TRBD2. This CDR3 has 20 residues. Germline CDR1 reads SQVTM; CDR2 reads ANQGSEA. Trimming took 6 bases from V and 3 from J; bases not matched to a gene: 23. The CDR3 nucleotides read TGCAGCGTCCAAGGGGGGGCGGCACTAGCGGGAGGGCCGGGGAACTACGAGCAGTACTTC. Translation: CSVQGGAALAGGPGNYEQYF.

This clone is a singleton in its sample. The V gene is TRBV2, the J gene TRBJ2-5; 10 bases line up with TRBD2. The J call is doubtful: the DNA matches TRBJ2-7 better. Germline CDR1 is SNHLY and CDR2 is FYNNEI. The CDR3 loop spans 15 amino acids. CDR3 DNA: TGTGCCAGCAGTGACGGAGCTAGCGGGGGCTACGAGCAGTACTTC. It codes for CASSDGASGGYEQYF.

CDR3 in amino acids: CASKTGTAGEQYF. CDR3 nucleotide sequence: TGTGCCAGCAAAACCGGGACTGCCGGCGAGCAGTACTTC. The chain recombines TRBV27 with TRBJ2-7, with D possibly TRBD2 on 6 matching bases. Trimming took off 7 bases at V and 6 bases at J, with 16 bases between the two ends. The CDR3 is 13 amino acids. CDR1 is MNHEY and CDR2 is SMNVEV in the germline V gene (reference sequence).

The chain has TRBV15 and TRBJ1-6; a possible D gene is TRBD1 (5 bases). The CDR3 length is 14 residues. The germline V gene has CDR1 LNHNV and CDR2 YYDKDF (reference sequence). V was clipped by 9 bases and J by 10 bases, with 19 bases between them. The CDR3 DNA sequence: TGTGCCACACTGGCGGGACGAGAGGAATCACCCCTCCACTTT. It translates to CATLAGREESPLHF.

The rearrangement uses TRBV19 and TRBJ2-1; 10 bases are a match to TRBD2. The V segment lost 7 bases and the J segment 4 bases; nucleotides outside the gene matches: 16. The CDR3 sequence is 18 residues long. CDR1 and CDR2 from the germline V gene are LNHDA and SQIVND (reference sequence). CDR3 loop: CASNLGLARRGRYNEQFF. CDR3 nucleotides: TGTGCCAGTAACTTGGGACTAGCGCGGCGGGGCCGATACAATGAGCAGTTCTTC.

V and J are TRBV19 and TRBJ2-1; a possible D gene is TRBD2 (5 bases). The CDR3 runs to 15 residues. Germline CDR1 is LNHDA and CDR2 is SQIVND (reference sequence). The germline V and J ends were trimmed by 6 bases and 2 bases, with 14 bases remaining between them. CDR3 sequence reads: CASRGEASAYNEQFF. The CDR3 nucleotides read TGTGCCAGTAGGGGAGAAGCGAGTGCCTACAATGAGCAGTTCTTC.

J is TRBJ2-7 and V is TRBV10-3; 9 positions agree with TRBD1. The germline CDR1 and CDR2 sequences are ENHRY and SYGVKD. Germline trimming cut 4 bases from V and 3 bases from J; bases unmatched to any gene: 1. The CDR3 consists of 13 residues. The CDR3 is CAISGGQGYEQYF. The CDR3 DNA is TGTGCCATCAGTGGGGGACAGGGCTACGAGCAGTACTTC.

In the case of this clone: One end of the junction varies from germline; a read error may be responsible. The J gene is TRBJ2-5, the V gene TRBV4-2, with D perhaps matching TRBD2 (5 bases). CDR1 LGHNA and CDR2 YNFKEQ come from the germline V gene. The CDR3 runs to 14 residues. In DNA, the CDR3 is TGTGCCAGCAGCCAAGGGACTCCGCAAGGGACCCAGTACTTC. Amino acid sequence: CASSQGTPQGTQYF.

This sequence joins TRBV7-8 and TRBJ2-1; TRBD2 aligns across 12 bases. The CDR3 has 16 amino acids. Per the germline V gene, CDR1 is SGHVS and CDR2 is FQNEAQ. After removal of 2 bases from V and 9 bases from J, the junction contained 8 bases not matched to a gene. CDR3 residues: CASSLNRLAGAGEQFF. The CDR3 bases are TGTGCCAGCAGCTTAAATAGACTAGCGGGAGCCGGTGAGCAGTTCTTC.

The chain links TRBV11-2 to TRBJ2-3, with D possibly being TRBD2 (6 bases). CDR1 is SGHAT, CDR2 FQNNGV, per germline. The germline V and J ends were trimmed by 2 bases and 2 bases, with 14 bases remaining between them. CDR3 length: 16 amino acids. The CDR3 is CASSLFTGRDTDTQYF. In nucleotides, the CDR3 is TGTGCCAGCAGCTTATTCACTGGGCGGGACACAGATACGCAGTATTTT.

As for this clone: Other nucleotide sequences in the sample specify the same CDR3. The chain uses TRBV6-5 and TRBJ2-2; 9 positions match TRBD2. J was trimmed by 3 bases and V by 0 bases; bases with no gene match: 2. Germline loops: CDR1 MNHEY, CDR2 SVGAGI. The CDR3 covers 16 residues. CDR3 sequence: CASSYSSGGDTGELFF. For the CDR3, the DNA is TGTGCCAGCAGTTACTCTAGCGGGGGCGACACCGGGGAGCTGTTTTTT.

The genes are TRBV20-1 and TRBJ2-4; TRBD2 matches at 11 bases. The trim removed 6 bases at V and 15 bases at J, leaving 7 bases unmatched. The CDR3 is 11 residues long. The germline gives CDR1 DFQATT, CDR2 SNEGSKA (reference sequence). The CDR3 sequence: CSAQTTSGRYF. The CDR3 region has the DNA TGCAGTGCACAAACAACTAGCGGGAGGTACTTC.

The chain carries TRBV30 and TRBJ2-3; 11 nucleotides agree with TRBD2. The length of the CDR3 is 15 residues. Trimming took 0 bases from V and 2 from J; bases not matched to a gene: 1. Germline lookup yields CDR1 GTSNPN and CDR2 SVGIG (reference sequence). The CDR3 region is CAWSVLAGDTDTQYF. The DNA for the CDR3 is TGTGCCTGGAGTGTACTAGCGGGAGACACAGATACGCAGTATTTT.

The chain has TRBV6-6 and TRBJ2-3; 7 bases are a match to TRBD2. With 7 bases clipped from V and 4 bases from J, the junction kept 14 bases outside the gene matches. The CDR3 totals 16 residues. Germline CDR1 MNHNY, CDR2 SVGAGI (reference sequence). CDR3 region: CASTQRRGSGADTQYF. As DNA, the CDR3 is TGTGCCAGCACCCAACGCCGCGGGAGTGGGGCAGATACGCAGTATTTT.

The gene calls are TRBV18 and TRBJ2-2; the match to TRBD1 covers 7 bases. V was pared by 6 bases and J by 1 base, with 8 bases of the junction left unmatched. This CDR3 is built from 16 residues. Germline CDR1 and CDR2: KGHSH and LQKENI. The CDR3 sequence is CASSPGDRLNTGELFF. The CDR3 DNA is TGTGCCAGCTCTCCCGGGGACAGACTGAACACCGGGGAGCTGTTTTTT.

The J gene is TRBJ2-1, the V gene TRBV9; D unclear. The germline V gene encodes CDR1 SGDLS and CDR2 YYNGEE. Trimming shortened V by 0 bases and J by 13 bases, and 8 bases separated the two germline ends. The CDR3 totals 11 residues. The CDR3 region has the DNA TGTGCCAGCAGCGTAGACACCCATCAGTTCTTC. This codes for CASSVDTHQFF.

This rearrangement joins TRBV5-5 to TRBJ2-7, with 10 bases identical to TRBD1. The V gene end was trimmed by 0 bases and the J gene end by 2 bases; junction bases not matched to a gene: 2. This CDR3 region has 15 residues. CDR1 is SGHKS and CDR2 is YYEKEE in the germline V gene (reference sequence). The DNA of the CDR3 is TGTGCCAGCAGCTTGGCTGGACAGGGGGCCTACGAGCAGTACTTC. This gives the protein CASSLAGQGAYEQYF. Using reference TRBV5-5 and TRBJ2-7 for the parts outside the CDR3, the full variable domain is DAGVTQSPTHLIKTRGQQVTLRCSPISGHKSVSWYQQVLGQGPQFIFQYYEKEERGRGNFPDRFSARQFPNYSSELNVNALLLGDSALYLCASSLAGQGAYEQYFGPGTRLTVT.

The chain links TRBV15 to TRBJ2-7; 7 nucleotides agree with TRBD1. Looked up from germline, CDR1 is LNHNV and CDR2 is YYDKDF (reference sequence). Trimming at V came to 3 bases and at J to 7 bases, leaving 12 bases not matched to a gene. The CDR3 consists of 15 residues. Here the CDR3 reads CATSRIKTGSEEQYF. Written as DNA, the CDR3 is TGTGCCACCAGCAGGATAAAGACAGGGTCCGAAGAGCAGTACTTC.

The rearrangement uses TRBV27 and TRBJ1-1; D remains unclear. The CDR3 has 13 residues. Germline CDR1 is MNHEY and CDR2 is SMNVEV (reference sequence). Trimming left V 4 bases short and J 4 bases short, with 10 bases between. CDR3 nucleotides: TGTGCCAGCAGTTCAGACATGGGCACTGAAGCTTTCTTT. This encodes CASSSDMGTEAFF.

The J gene is TRBJ2-7, the V gene TRBV7-2, with 8 bases that match TRBD1. With 6 bases clipped from V and 7 bases from J, the junction kept 5 bases outside the gene matches. Germline CDR1 SGHTA, CDR2 FQGNSA. The length of the CDR3 is 12 residues. The CDR3 region has the DNA TGTGCCAGCAGAGGAGGACAGGGTGAGCAGTACTTC. Translated, it gives CASRGGQGEQYF. The full variable domain, in which reference TRBV7-2 and TRBJ2-7 provide the parts outside the CDR3, is GAGVSQSPSNKVTEKGKDVELRCDPISGHTALYWYRQSLGQGLEFLIYFQGNSAPDKSGLPSDRFSAERTGGSVSTLTIQRTQQEDSAVYLCASRGGQGEQYFGPGTRLTVT.